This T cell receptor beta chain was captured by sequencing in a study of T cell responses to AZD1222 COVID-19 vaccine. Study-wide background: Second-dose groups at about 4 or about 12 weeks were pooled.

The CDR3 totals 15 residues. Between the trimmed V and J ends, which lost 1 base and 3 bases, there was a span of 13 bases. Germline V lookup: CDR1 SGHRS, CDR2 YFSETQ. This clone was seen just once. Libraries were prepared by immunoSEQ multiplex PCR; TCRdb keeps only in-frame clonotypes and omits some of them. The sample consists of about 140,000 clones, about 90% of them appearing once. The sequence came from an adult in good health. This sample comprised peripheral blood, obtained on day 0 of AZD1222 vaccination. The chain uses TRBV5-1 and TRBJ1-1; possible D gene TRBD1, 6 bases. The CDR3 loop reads CASSLFSGVDTEAFF. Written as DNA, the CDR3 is TGCGCCAGCAGCTTGTTCTCAGGGGTCGACACTGAAGCTTTCTTT. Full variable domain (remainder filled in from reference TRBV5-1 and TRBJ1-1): KAGVTQTPRYLIKTRGQQVTLSCSPISGHRSVSWYQQTPGQGLQFLFEYFSETQRNKGNFPGRFSGRQFSNSRSEMNVSTLELGDSALYLCASSLFSGVDTEAFFGQGTRLTVV.